This entry lists 20 T cell receptor beta chains sequenced from one sample in a study of blood T cell repertoires in COVID-19. Only in-frame clones appear in the TCRdb table, and some are missing; sequencing was by immunoSEQ multiplex PCR. The sample yields about 180,000 clones, more than 70% seen once. The specimen sequenced was peripheral blood. These receptors originate from a man between 18 and 29 years old with active or convalescent COVID-19.

CDR3: CASSLGLAGADYEQFF. The CDR3 DNA follows: TGCGCCAGCAGCTTGGGACTAGCGGGAGCAGATTATGAGCAGTTCTTC. The J gene is TRBJ2-1, the V gene TRBV5-1; 12 positions match TRBD2. The germline CDR1 and CDR2 sequences are SGHRS and YFSETQ. Trimming cost V 0 bases and J 8 bases; bases outside gene matches: 6. The CDR3 sequence is 16 residues long.

The chain carries TRBV28 and TRBJ1-1; D gene unclear. V gave up 10 bases and J gave up 5 bases, with 20 bases separating them. The CDR3 loop spans 14 amino acids. The germline gives CDR1 MDHEN, CDR2 SYDVKM. The CDR3 region has the DNA TGTGCCACATGGAGTCGAGCACACTGGACTGAAGCTTTCTTT. It codes for CATWSRAHWTEAFF.

The chain links TRBV3-1 (or the pseudogene TRBV3-2) to TRBJ2-3, with a possible D match to TRBD2 (6 bases). From germline, CDR1 is LGHDT and CDR2 YNNKEL (reference sequence). V was pared by 6 bases and J by 2 bases, with 18 bases between. This CDR3 comprises 16 residues. CDR3 amino acids: CASRGLTGENTDTQYF. CDR3 DNA: TGTGCCAGCAGGGGGTTAACGGGGGAGAACACAGATACGCAGTATTTT.

This clone was observed a single time. The chain recombines TRBV5-1 with TRBJ1-3, with D possibly TRBD1 on 6 matching bases. Germline CDR1 and CDR2: SGHRS and YFSETQ. Trimming took 0 bases from V and 2 from J, leaving 9 bases between them. The CDR3 extends over 15 amino acids. The CDR3 loop reads CASSLGTDPGNTIYF. The CDR3 coding sequence is TGCGCCAGCAGCTTGGGGACAGATCCTGGAAACACCATATATTTT.

Here the CDR3 reads CASSVDLGPYEQYF. CDR3 coding DNA: TGTGCCAGCAGCGTAGATCTAGGCCCCTACGAGCAGTACTTC. V is TRBV9 and J is TRBJ2-7; D is unclear. The germline V gene has CDR1 SGDLS and CDR2 YYNGEE. Between the trimmed V and J ends, which lost 0 bases and 2 bases, there was a span of 9 bases. This CDR3 is 14 amino acids long.

V and J are TRBV3-1 (or the pseudogene TRBV3-2) and TRBJ1-4, with 8 bases matching TRBD1. Germline V gene data show CDR1 as LGHDT and CDR2 as YNNKEL (reference sequence). The CDR3 is 14 amino acids. J lost 7 bases, V lost 4 bases, and 5 bases had no gene match. The CDR3 DNA follows: TGTGCCAGCAGCCCCAGGGGGCAAGGTGAAAAACTGTTTTTT. This translates into CASSPRGQGEKLFF.

The gene calls are TRBV18 and TRBJ1-1; D call uncertain. Germline values: CDR1 KGHSH, CDR2 LQKENI. Trimming took off 1 base at V and 5 bases at J, with 14 bases between the two ends. The CDR3 runs 15 residues. The CDR3 loop is CASSPREAVRTEAFF. As DNA, the CDR3 is TGTGCCAGCTCACCACGCGAGGCGGTGAGGACTGAAGCTTTCTTT.

The chain joins TRBV7-2 to TRBJ2-5; D gene ambiguous. From germline, CDR1 is SGHTA and CDR2 FQGNSA. The CDR3 loop spans 14 amino acids. The ends were cut back, 1 base at V and 1 base at J, with 7 bases in the middle. CDR3 DNA sequence: TGTGCCAGCAGCTTAGGCCTAGGCCAAGAGACCCAGTACTTC. Translated, it gives CASSLGLGQETQYF.

The sample holds one count of this clone. V is TRBV7-2 and J is TRBJ2-3; 7 bases match TRBD2. Germline CDR1 SGHTA, CDR2 FQGNSA. The CDR3 has 16 residues. Trimming cost V 6 bases and J 3 bases; bases outside gene matches: 12. The CDR3 nucleotides read TGTGCCAGCAGTTCGCCGCGGGGGAGGGGTACAGATACGCAGTATTTT. Encoded protein: CASSSPRGRGTDTQYF.

This clone occurred a few times. The V call is TRBV19, the J call TRBJ1-6; 7 bases fit TRBD1. Trimming at V came to 2 bases and at J to 7 bases, leaving 8 bases not matched to a gene. This CDR3 is 16 amino acids long. Germline values: CDR1 LNHDA, CDR2 SQIVND (reference sequence). The CDR3 coding sequence is TGTGCCAGTAGTATACACAGGGGAAGGGAAAATTCACCCCTCCACTTT. Translated: CASSIHRGRENSPLHF.

This sequence joins TRBV29-1 and TRBJ2-5, with 8 positions matching TRBD1. CDR1 and CDR2 (germline): SQVTM, ANQGSEA. The J segment lost 6 bases and the V segment lost 6 bases, leaving 6 bases of the junction unmatched. The CDR3 is 12 amino acids. Here the CDR3 DNA reads TGCAGCGTCTCCGGACAGGGACAGACCCAGTACTTC. It is translated as CSVSGQGQTQYF.

This chain connects TRBV3-1 (or the pseudogene TRBV3-2) to TRBJ1-1; D not resolved. The CDR3 sequence is 18 residues long. With 4 bases removed from V and 0 bases from J, the gap between germline ends came to 21 bases. The V gene's germline CDR1 is LGHDT and CDR2 YNNKEL (reference sequence). CDR3: CASSPGPLIGGLNTEAFF. Here the CDR3 DNA reads TGTGCCAGCAGCCCCGGGCCCCTGATAGGAGGGCTGAACACTGAAGCTTTCTTT.

As concerns this clone: In the same sample, other DNA sequences code for this CDR3. V is TRBV19 and J is TRBJ1-6, with D possibly being TRBD1 (5 bases). V was pared by 3 bases and J by 8 bases, with 11 bases between. Germline-derived CDR1 and CDR2 are LNHDA and SQIVND (reference sequence). This CDR3 region has 14 residues. In DNA form, the CDR3 reads TGTGCCAGTAGTATTGGGGGAGGGGATTCACCCCTCCACTTT. Translating it yields CASSIGGGDSPLHF.

This chain joins TRBV18 and TRBJ2-7; 7 nucleotides agree with TRBD1. This CDR3 contains 14 residues. Trimming cost V 4 bases and J 7 bases; bases outside gene matches: 10. Germline-derived CDR1 and CDR2 are KGHSH and LQKENI. The DNA of the CDR3 is TGTGCCAGCTCACGACGACAGGGTTCAGAGGAGCAGTACTTC. This translates into CASSRRQGSEEQYF.

This sequence joins TRBV5-4 and TRBJ2-4; 9 bases match TRBD2. The CDR3 totals 14 residues. Unmatched junction bases numbered 4, after V lost 4 bases and J lost 5 bases. Germline V lookup: CDR1 SGHNT, CDR2 YYREEE (reference sequence). CDR3 in DNA: TGTGCCAGCAGCCGCGGGGGGGCGGAAAACATTCAGTACTTC. Residues: CASSRGGAENIQYF. The full variable domain, rest sourced from reference TRBV5-4 and TRBJ2-4, is ETGVTQSPTHLIKTRGQQVTLRCSSQSGHNTVSWYQQALGQGPQFIFQYYREEENGRGNFPPRFSGLQFPNYSSELNVNALELDDSALYLCASSRGGAENIQYFGAGTRLSVL.

The V and J genes are TRBV19 and TRBJ1-1; D is undetermined. From germline, CDR1 is LNHDA and CDR2 SQIVND (reference sequence). With 4 bases removed from V and 8 bases from J, the gap between germline ends came to 8 bases. This CDR3 is built from 11 residues. The CDR3 DNA reads TGTGCCAGTAGTAAGAGAAGCGAAGCTTTCTTT. Its protein is CASSKRSEAFF.

V usage is TRBV6-5 and J usage is TRBJ2-3, with TRBD1 identical over 7 bases. CDR3 length: 13 residues. Looked up from germline, CDR1 is MNHEY and CDR2 is SVGAGI. J lost 1 base, V lost 7 bases, and 2 bases had no gene match. The CDR3 loop is CASKGAGTDTQYF. CDR3 in DNA: TGTGCCAGCAAGGGGGCTGGCACAGATACGCAGTATTTT.

This chain uses TRBV6-5 with TRBJ2-2; TRBD2 matches 8 bases. V lost 3 bases to trimming and J lost 0 bases; unmatched junction nucleotides: 3. CDR1 is MNHEY and CDR2 is SVGAGI in the germline V gene. The CDR3 runs 16 residues. The CDR3 sequence is CASSYSGIANTGELFF. The CDR3 DNA reads as TGTGCCAGCAGTTATAGCGGGATCGCGAACACCGGGGAGCTGTTTTTT.

Concerning this clone: One junction end disagrees with the germline gene, perhaps due to a read error. The V gene is TRBV6-1, the J gene TRBJ2-3, with D tentatively TRBD1 (6 bases). Germline CDR1 is MNHNS and CDR2 is SASEGT. This CDR3 region has 16 residues. CDR3 residues: CASSEGPYRADDTQYF. The CDR3 DNA follows: TGTGCCAGCAGCGAAGGCCCGTACAGGGCAGATGATACGCAGTATTTT.

This chain connects TRBV7-2 to TRBJ2-1; 8 nucleotides agree with TRBD2. V gave up 10 bases and J gave up 6 bases; unmatched junction bases: 8. Germline V CDR1 and CDR2: SGHTA, FQGNSA. The CDR3 has 13 amino acids. The CDR3 region has the DNA TGTGCCAAAACAGCGGGGGTCATCAATGAGCAGTTCTTC. Encoded protein: CAKTAGVINEQFF. Full variable domain (outside the CDR3, taken from reference TRBV7-2 and TRBJ2-1): GAGVSQSPSNKVTEKGKDVELRCDPISGHTALYWYRQSLGQGLEFLIYFQGNSAPDKSGLPSDRFSAERTGGSVSTLTIQRTQQEDSAVYLCAKTAGVINEQFFGPGTRLTVL.